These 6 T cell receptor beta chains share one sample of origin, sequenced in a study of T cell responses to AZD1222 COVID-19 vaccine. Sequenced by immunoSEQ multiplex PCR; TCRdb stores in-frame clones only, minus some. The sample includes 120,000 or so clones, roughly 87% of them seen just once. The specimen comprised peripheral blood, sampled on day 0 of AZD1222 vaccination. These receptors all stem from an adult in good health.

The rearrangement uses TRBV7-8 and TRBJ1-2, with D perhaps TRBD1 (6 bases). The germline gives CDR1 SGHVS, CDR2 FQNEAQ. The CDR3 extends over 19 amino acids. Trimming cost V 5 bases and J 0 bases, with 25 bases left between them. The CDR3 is CASSHPLLIGGKANYGYTF. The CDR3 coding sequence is TGTGCCAGCAGCCACCCCCTCCTGATAGGGGGTAAAGCTAACTATGGCTACACCTTC. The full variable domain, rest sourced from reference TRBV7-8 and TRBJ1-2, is GAGVSQSPRYKVAKRGQDVALRCDPISGHVSLFWYQQALGQGPEFLTYFQNEAQLDKSGLPSDRFFAERPEGSVSTLKIQRTQQEDSAVYLCASSHPLLIGGKANYGYTFGSGTRLTVV.

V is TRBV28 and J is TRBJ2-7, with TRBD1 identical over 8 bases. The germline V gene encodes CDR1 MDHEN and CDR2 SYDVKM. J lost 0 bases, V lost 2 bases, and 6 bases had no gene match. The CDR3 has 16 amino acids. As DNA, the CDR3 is TGTGCCAGCAGTTTAACGACGGGACAGGCCTCCTACGAGCAGTACTTC. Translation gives CASSLTTGQASYEQYF. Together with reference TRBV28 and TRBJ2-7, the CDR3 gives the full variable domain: DVKVTQSSRYLVKRTGEKVFLECVQDMDHENMFWYRQDPGLGLRLIYFSYDVKMKEKGDIPEGYSVSREKKERFSLILESASTNQTSMYLCASSLTTGQASYEQYFGPGTRLTVT.

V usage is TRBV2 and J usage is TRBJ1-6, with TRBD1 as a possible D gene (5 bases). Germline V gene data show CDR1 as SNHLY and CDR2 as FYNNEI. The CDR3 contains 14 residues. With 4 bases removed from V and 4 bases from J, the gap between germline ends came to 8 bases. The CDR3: CASSARAYNSPLHF. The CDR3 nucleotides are TGTGCCAGCAGTGCCAGGGCGTATAATTCACCCCTCCACTTT.

The CDR3 sequence: CASSLIPRGNEQYF. In DNA form, the CDR3 reads TGTGCCAGCAGTTTAATCCCACGGGGTAACGAGCAGTACTTC. This chain connects TRBV28 to TRBJ2-7; weak D call: TRBD2 (5 bases). Trimming cost V 2 bases and J 5 bases, with 13 bases left between them. The CDR3 consists of 14 residues. Germline V gene sequence: CDR1 MDHEN, CDR2 SYDVKM. The full variable domain, with the rest looked up from reference TRBV28 and TRBJ2-7, is DVKVTQSSRYLVKRTGEKVFLECVQDMDHENMFWYRQDPGLGLRLIYFSYDVKMKEKGDIPEGYSVSREKKERFSLILESASTNQTSMYLCASSLIPRGNEQYFGPGTRLTVT.

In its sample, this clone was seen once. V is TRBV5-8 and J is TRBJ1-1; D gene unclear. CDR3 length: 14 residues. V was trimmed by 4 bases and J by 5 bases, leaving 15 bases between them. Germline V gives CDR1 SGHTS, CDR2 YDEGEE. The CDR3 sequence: CASSHGSLGTEAFF. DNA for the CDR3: TGTGCCAGCAGCCACGGCTCCCTAGGGACTGAAGCTTTCTTT.

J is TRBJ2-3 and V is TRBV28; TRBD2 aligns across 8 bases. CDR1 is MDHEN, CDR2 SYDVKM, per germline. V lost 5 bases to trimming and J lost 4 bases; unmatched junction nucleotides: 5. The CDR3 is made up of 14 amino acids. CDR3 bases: TGTGCCAGCAGTAGGCGGGGGGTCTCAGATACGCAGTATTTT. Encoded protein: CASSRRGVSDTQYF. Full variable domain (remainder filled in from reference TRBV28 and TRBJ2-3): DVKVTQSSRYLVKRTGEKVFLECVQDMDHENMFWYRQDPGLGLRLIYFSYDVKMKEKGDIPEGYSVSREKKERFSLILESASTNQTSMYLCASSRRGVSDTQYFGPGTRLTVL.